Following are 11 T cell receptor beta chains from one sample sequenced in a study of post-analysis software for immune sequencing data. Which antigens these TCRs recognize remains unknown. Study findings and constraints: Compared with controls, patients had more of five TRBV segments, including TRBV5-6, TRBV5-1 and TRBV20-1.

Sequencing libraries made from TCR beta cDNA carried unique molecular identifiers. TCRdb recomputed calls from the PCR reads with MiXCR, one row per CDR3 protein. This table has under 900,000 distinct CDR3 sequences, approximately 57% appearing once. Sequenced sample: blood. Every receptor here comes from a girl aged 5-17 years with multiple sclerosis.

This clonotype occurred many times. The chain recombines TRBV5-6 with TRBJ1-2; D not certain. Germline CDR1 SGHDT, CDR2 YYEEEE. The CDR3 totals 15 residues. V lost 3 bases to trimming and J lost 1 base, with 13 bases between them. The CDR3 sequence: CASSSRSVVNYGYTF. The CDR3 nucleotides read TGTGCCAGCAGCTCCCGGAGTGTCGTTAACTATGGCTACACCTTC.

The chain combines TRBV6-1 with TRBJ1-2, with a possible D match to TRBD1 (5 bases). Trimming took off 1 base at V and 4 bases at J, with 10 bases between the two ends. Germline CDR1 is MNHNS and CDR2 is SASEGT. The CDR3 sequence is 14 residues long. This CDR3 is CASSEDTGRYGYTF. The CDR3 DNA is TGTGCCAGCAGTGAAGATACAGGCCGCTATGGCTACACCTTC.

The J gene is TRBJ2-7, the V gene TRBV20-1, with TRBD2 matching over 11 bases. There are 15 residues in the CDR3. The trim removed 5 bases at V and 0 bases at J, leaving 6 bases unmatched. Per the germline V gene, CDR1 is DFQATT and CDR2 is SNEGSKA (reference sequence). The CDR3 spells CSAFSGTSGSYEQYF. The CDR3 DNA reads as TGCAGTGCTTTCTCTGGGACTAGCGGCTCCTACGAGCAGTACTTC.

The V and J genes are TRBV24-1 and TRBJ2-3; D remains ambiguous. V gave up 4 bases and J gave up 6 bases, with 4 bases separating them. The CDR3 is 11 amino acids. From germline, CDR1 is KGHDR and CDR2 SFDVKD. CDR3 DNA sequence: TGTGCCACCAGTGAGAGGGATACGCAGTATTTT. Protein sequence: CATSERDTQYF.

This chain connects TRBV7-2 to TRBJ1-5; tentatively, D is TRBD1 (5 bases). The V end was cut by 1 base, the J end by 1 base, with 11 bases between. CDR1 and CDR2 from the germline V gene are SGHTA and FQGNSA. The length of the CDR3 is 16 residues. As DNA, the CDR3 is TGTGCCAGCAGCTTAGGAGGGGAGGGAAGCAATCAGCCCCAGCATTTT. Amino acids: CASSLGGEGSNQPQHF.

This clonotype was recorded a few times. The chain has TRBV11-2 and TRBJ2-5; 8 bases match TRBD2. The CDR3 runs to 17 residues. The V gene end was trimmed by 0 bases and the J gene end by 1 base; junction bases not matched to a gene: 7. Germline values: CDR1 SGHAT, CDR2 FQNNGV. This CDR3 reads CASSLEISGERQETQYF. The CDR3 DNA reads as TGTGCCAGCAGCTTAGAAATTAGCGGGGAACGCCAAGAGACCCAGTACTTC.

This clonotype has a handful of counts. The J gene is TRBJ2-1, the V gene TRBV12-5; D call uncertain. Trimming removed 4 bases at V and 8 bases at J, with 18 bases between. The germline V gene encodes CDR1 LGHNT and CDR2 FRNRAP. The CDR3 covers 15 residues. The CDR3 coding sequence is TGTGCTAGTGGTTCCTCATGGACCTCATTCGATGAGCAGTTCTTC. Protein sequence: CASGSSWTSFDEQFF. Supplemented by reference TRBV12-5 and TRBJ2-1, the full variable domain reads DARVTQTPRHKVTEMGQEVTMRCQPILGHNTVFWYRQTMMQGLELLAYFRNRAPLDDSGMPKDRFSAEMPDATLATLKIQPSEPRDSAVYFCASGSSWTSFDEQFFGPGTRLTVL.

This clonotype was counted once. The gene calls are TRBV12-3 or TRBV12-4 and TRBJ1-5; no reliable D call. The CDR3 spans 13 residues. V was clipped by 1 base and J by 9 bases, with 10 bases between them. The CDR3 region has the DNA TGTGCCAGCAGTTTAGGGGAGGCGGGGCCCCAGCATTTT. Protein product: CASSLGEAGPQHF.

This clonotype was observed a handful of times. This chain links TRBV5-1 with TRBJ2-7; 8 bases map to TRBD2. V lost 4 bases and J lost 2; bases outside the gene matches: 11. The length of the CDR3 is 16 residues. Germline-derived CDR1 and CDR2 are SGHRS and YFSETQ. In DNA form, the CDR3 reads TGCGCCAGCAGCGTTGGTAGGCGTAGCGGGGCCTACGAGCAGTACTTC. Protein product: CASSVGRRSGAYEQYF.

This clonotype was counted only a few times. The chain has TRBV5-6 and TRBJ1-6; D not resolved. Germline V gene data show CDR1 as SGHDT and CDR2 as YYEEEE. The CDR3 has 14 amino acids. Deletions cut 1 base from V and 10 bases from J, with 12 bases between. This CDR3 is CASSLRSPRSPLHF. The CDR3, as DNA: TGTGCCAGCAGCTTGAGGTCACCGAGGTCACCCCTCCACTTT.

The chain couples TRBV12-3 or TRBV12-4 to TRBJ1-1, with D uncertain. The CDR3 loop spans 13 amino acids. The V end lost 3 bases, the J end lost 4 bases, and 9 bases lay between the germline ends. CDR3 amino acids: CASSLHWGTEAFF. Written as DNA, the CDR3 is TGTGCCAGCAGTTTGCATTGGGGCACTGAAGCTTTCTTT.